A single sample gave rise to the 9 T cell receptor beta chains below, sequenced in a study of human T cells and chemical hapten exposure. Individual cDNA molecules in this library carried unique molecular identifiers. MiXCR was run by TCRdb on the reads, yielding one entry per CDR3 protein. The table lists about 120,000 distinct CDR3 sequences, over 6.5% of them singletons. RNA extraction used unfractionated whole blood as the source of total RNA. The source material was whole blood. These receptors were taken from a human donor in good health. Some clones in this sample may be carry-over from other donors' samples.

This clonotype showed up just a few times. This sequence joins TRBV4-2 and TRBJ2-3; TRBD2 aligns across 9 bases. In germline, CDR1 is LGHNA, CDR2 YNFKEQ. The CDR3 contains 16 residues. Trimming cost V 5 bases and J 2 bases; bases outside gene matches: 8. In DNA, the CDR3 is TGTGCCAGCAGCGAGCCGGGACTAGCTCCCACAGATACGCAGTATTTT. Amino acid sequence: CASSEPGLAPTDTQYF.

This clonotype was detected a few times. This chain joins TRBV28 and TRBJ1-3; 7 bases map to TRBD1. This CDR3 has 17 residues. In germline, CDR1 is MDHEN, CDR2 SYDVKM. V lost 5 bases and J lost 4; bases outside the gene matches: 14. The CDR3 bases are TGTGCCAGCAGTCTCTACAGTCAGGGGGTATCAGGAAACACCATATATTTT. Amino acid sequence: CASSLYSQGVSGNTIYF.

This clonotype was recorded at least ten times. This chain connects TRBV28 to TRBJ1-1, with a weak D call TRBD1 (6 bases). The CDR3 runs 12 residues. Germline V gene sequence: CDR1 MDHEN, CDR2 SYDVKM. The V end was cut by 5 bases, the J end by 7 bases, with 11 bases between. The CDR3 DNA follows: TGTGCCAGCAGTCCGGGACACCTTGAAGCTTTCTTT. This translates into CASSPGHLEAFF.

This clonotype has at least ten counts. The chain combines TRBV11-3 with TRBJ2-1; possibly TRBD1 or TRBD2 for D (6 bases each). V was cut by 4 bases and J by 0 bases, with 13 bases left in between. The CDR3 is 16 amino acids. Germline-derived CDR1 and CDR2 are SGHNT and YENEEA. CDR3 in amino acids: CASSSGDSRSYNEQFF. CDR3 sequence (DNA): TGTGCCAGCAGCTCAGGGGACTCCCGCTCCTACAATGAGCAGTTCTTC. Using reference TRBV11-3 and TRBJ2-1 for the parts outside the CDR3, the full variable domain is EAGVVQSPRYKIIEKKQPVAFWCNPISGHNTLYWYLQNLGQGPELLIRYENEEAVDDSQLPKDRFSAERLKGVDSTLKIQPAELGDSAVYLCASSSGDSRSYNEQFFGPGTRLTVL.

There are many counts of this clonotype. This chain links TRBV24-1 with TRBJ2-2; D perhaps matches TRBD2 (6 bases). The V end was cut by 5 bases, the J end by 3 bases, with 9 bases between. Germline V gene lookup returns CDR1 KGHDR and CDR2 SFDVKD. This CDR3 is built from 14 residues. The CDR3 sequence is CATSGGMDTGELFF. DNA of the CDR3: TGTGCCACCAGTGGCGGGATGGACACCGGGGAGCTGTTTTTT.

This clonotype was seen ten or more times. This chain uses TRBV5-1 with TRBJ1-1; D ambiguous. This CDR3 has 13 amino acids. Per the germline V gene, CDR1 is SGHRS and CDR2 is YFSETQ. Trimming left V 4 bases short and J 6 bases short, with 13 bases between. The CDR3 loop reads CASSLALTAEAFF. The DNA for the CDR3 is TGCGCCAGCAGCCTGGCGCTGACGGCTGAAGCTTTCTTT.

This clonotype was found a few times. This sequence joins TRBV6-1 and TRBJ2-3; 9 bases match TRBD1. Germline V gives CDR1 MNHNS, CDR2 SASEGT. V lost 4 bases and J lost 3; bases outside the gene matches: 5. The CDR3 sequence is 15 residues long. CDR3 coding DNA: TGTGCCAGCAGTGGGGGGACAGGGATTACAGATACGCAGTATTTT. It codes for CASSGGTGITDTQYF.

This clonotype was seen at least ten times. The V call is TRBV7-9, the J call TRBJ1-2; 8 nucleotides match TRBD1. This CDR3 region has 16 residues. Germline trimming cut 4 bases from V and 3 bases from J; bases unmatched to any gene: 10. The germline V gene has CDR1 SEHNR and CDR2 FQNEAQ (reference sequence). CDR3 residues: CASSSPDRAEDYGYTF. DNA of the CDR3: TGTGCCAGCAGCTCACCGGACAGGGCAGAGGACTATGGCTACACCTTC.

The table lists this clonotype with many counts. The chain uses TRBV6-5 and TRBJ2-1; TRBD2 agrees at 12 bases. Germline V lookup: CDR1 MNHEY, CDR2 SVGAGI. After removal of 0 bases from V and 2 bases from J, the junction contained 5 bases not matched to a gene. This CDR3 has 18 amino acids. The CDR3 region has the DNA TGTGCCAGCAGTTACTCCTTGACTAGCGGGAGCGCCTACAATGAGCAGTTCTTC. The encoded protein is CASSYSLTSGSAYNEQFF.